The 16 T cell receptor beta chains presented below share a single source sample, sequenced in a study of blood T cell repertoires in COVID-19. The method was immunoSEQ multiplex PCR; TCRdb's version includes in-frame clones alone and lacks a portion of them. This table has nearly 55,000 clones, approximately 84% appearing once. Source material: peripheral blood. The receptor source for this set is a human donor with active or convalescent COVID-19. The donor label of this sample is uncertain.

The J gene is TRBJ2-3, the V gene TRBV19; 11 bases are shared with TRBD2. The CDR3 runs 16 residues. Germline CDR1 and CDR2: LNHDA and SQIVND (reference sequence). V shed 5 bases, J shed 6 bases, and the junction held 10 bases outside the gene matches. The DNA of the CDR3 is TGTGCCAGTAGTCCCCTGACTAGCGGGATCCCTGATACGCAGTATTTT. This encodes CASSPLTSGIPDTQYF.

The chain recombines TRBV7-3 with TRBJ1-2; D gene unclear. Germline CDR1 SGHTA, CDR2 FQGTGA. The germline V and J ends were trimmed by 2 bases and 0 bases, with 19 bases remaining between them. The CDR3 loop spans 18 amino acids. CDR3 in amino acids: CASSLGREGKSSNYGYTF. As DNA, the CDR3 is TGTGCCAGCAGCTTAGGTCGGGAGGGTAAAAGTTCTAACTATGGCTACACCTTC.

The chain has TRBV5-6 and TRBJ1-6, with D tentatively TRBD1 (5 bases). Germline V gives CDR1 SGHDT, CDR2 YYEEEE. The CDR3 spans 15 residues. V lost 1 base to trimming and J lost 7 bases, with 12 bases between them. DNA of the CDR3: TGTGCCAGCAGCTTGAGGGGAATGAAAAATTCACCCCTCCACTTT. Translated, it gives CASSLRGMKNSPLHF.

Only a few counts were recorded for this clone. The chain links TRBV28 to TRBJ1-2; 8 bases match TRBD1. The CDR3 covers 12 residues. Germline CDR1 MDHEN, CDR2 SYDVKM. With 3 bases clipped from V and 8 bases from J, the junction kept 2 bases outside the gene matches. This CDR3 reads CASSFGQGGYTF. The CDR3 nucleotides read TGTGCCAGCAGTTTCGGACAGGGAGGCTACACCTTC.

V usage is TRBV19 and J usage is TRBJ2-7; TRBD2 matches 12 bases. In germline, CDR1 is LNHDA, CDR2 SQIVND (reference sequence). The J segment lost 7 bases and the V segment lost 6 bases, leaving 19 bases of the junction unmatched. This CDR3 has 18 residues. In DNA, the CDR3 is TGTGCCAGTAGCCTTTCTAGCGGGAGGGCCTTCACGTCGGGTGAGCAGTACTTC. It codes for CASSLSSGRAFTSGEQYF.

The chain couples TRBV12-5 to TRBJ1-6; D ambiguous. V shed 5 bases and J shed 12 bases, with 14 bases lying between them. The CDR3 is made up of 13 amino acids. Germline loops: CDR1 LGHNT, CDR2 FRNRAP. CDR3 sequence: CASGSVKTGPLHF. The CDR3 region has the DNA TGTGCTAGTGGTAGCGTGAAGACGGGACCCCTCCACTTT.

The chain couples TRBV7-9 to TRBJ1-1; TRBD1 agrees at 8 bases. Germline V CDR1 and CDR2: SEHNR, FQNEAQ (reference sequence). Trimming at V came to 4 bases and at J to 5 bases, leaving 9 bases not matched to a gene. The CDR3 totals 15 residues. The CDR3 DNA is TGTGCCAGCAGCTGGCCCTACAGGGGGGCAACTGAAGCTTTCTTT. Translation gives CASSWPYRGATEAFF.

The genes are TRBV4-2 and TRBJ2-5; weak D call: TRBD2 (6 bases). Germline V gene data show CDR1 as LGHNA and CDR2 as YNFKEQ. V was trimmed by 1 base and J by 7 bases, leaving 13 bases between them. The CDR3 is 14 amino acids. CDR3 bases: TGTGCCAGCAGCCAAGGACTAGAGCCCCCGACCCAGTACTTC. This translates into CASSQGLEPPTQYF.

The CDR3 region has the DNA TGTGCCAGCAGCCCCGAGAAAAACACCGGGGAGCTGTTTTTT. Translated: CASSPEKNTGELFF. V usage is TRBV11-3 and J usage is TRBJ2-2; D is ambiguous. Germline-derived CDR1 and CDR2 are SGHNT and YENEEA. With 5 bases removed from V and 2 bases from J, the gap between germline ends came to 9 bases. There are 14 residues in the CDR3. Looking up the rest from reference TRBV11-3 and TRBJ2-2 gives the full variable domain: EAGVVQSPRYKIIEKKQPVAFWCNPISGHNTLYWYLQNLGQGPELLIRYENEEAVDDSQLPKDRFSAERLKGVDSTLKIQPAELGDSAVYLCASSPEKNTGELFFGEGSRLTVL.

The table lists this clone with a count of one. The V call is TRBV5-1, the J call TRBJ2-3, with 11 positions matching TRBD2. Germline V lookup: CDR1 SGHRS, CDR2 YFSETQ. J lost 2 bases, V lost 7 bases, and 9 bases had no gene match. The CDR3 is made up of 16 amino acids. Here the CDR3 reads CASEGGTSGFTDTQYF. In nucleotides, the CDR3 is TGCGCCAGCGAAGGCGGGACTAGCGGCTTCACAGATACGCAGTATTTT.

The table lists this clone with a count of one. CDR3 sequence reads: CASSLATGQTQYF. CDR3 DNA: TGTGCCAGCAGTTTAGCGACAGGGCAGACCCAGTACTTC. V gene TRBV12-3 or TRBV12-4 combines with J gene TRBJ2-5, with 7 bases that match TRBD1. The length of the CDR3 is 13 residues. V was pared by 0 bases and J by 6 bases, with 1 base of the junction left unmatched.

The sample holds one count of this clone. V gene TRBV6-5 combines with J gene TRBJ1-1, with TRBD1 matching 7 bases. This CDR3 is 15 amino acids long. The V gene's germline CDR1 is MNHEY and CDR2 SVGAGI. The junction had 7 bases not matched to a gene; V was cut back by 2 bases and J by 4 bases. CDR3 DNA: TGTGCCAGCAGTTACAAGGGGGCGCGAGGCACTGAAGCTTTCTTT. Its translation: CASSYKGARGTEAFF.

The chain has TRBV5-1 and TRBJ1-2; 9 positions match TRBD1. CDR1 is SGHRS, CDR2 YFSETQ, per germline. The CDR3 has 19 amino acids. V dropped 0 bases and J dropped 4; count of bases not matched to a gene: 16. For the CDR3, the DNA is TGCGCCAGCAGCTTGGGGGAAGGGACAGGGACCCAGGCGATCTATGGCTACACCTTC. Translating it yields CASSLGEGTGTQAIYGYTF.

The rearrangement links TRBV4-1 to TRBJ2-7; 12 positions agree with TRBD1. The CDR3 consists of 18 residues. CDR1 is MGHRA, CDR2 YSYEKL, per germline. The V segment lost 2 bases and the J segment 3 bases; nucleotides outside the gene matches: 11. CDR3 protein: CASSQSSGTGGPNYEQYF. The DNA for the CDR3 is TGCGCCAGCAGCCAATCATCCGGGACAGGGGGCCCAAACTACGAGCAGTACTTC.

The V call is TRBV6-1, the J call TRBJ1-5; maybe TRBD1 (5 bases). The germline V and J ends were trimmed by 0 bases and 5 bases, with 14 bases remaining between them. The CDR3 contains 16 residues. Germline loops: CDR1 MNHNS, CDR2 SASEGT. The DNA of the CDR3 is TGTGCCAGCAGTGAAGCATCTCAGGGTTGGGATCAGCCCCAGCATTTT. Amino acids: CASSEASQGWDQPQHF.

This chain links TRBV4-1 with TRBJ2-4; D remains ambiguous. The germline gives CDR1 MGHRA, CDR2 YSYEKL. CDR3 size: 14 residues. Deletions cut 6 bases from V and 6 bases from J, with 15 bases between. CDR3 loop: CASSEEHLLNIQYF. CDR3 nucleotides: TGCGCCAGCAGTGAGGAGCACCTTTTAAACATTCAGTACTTC.